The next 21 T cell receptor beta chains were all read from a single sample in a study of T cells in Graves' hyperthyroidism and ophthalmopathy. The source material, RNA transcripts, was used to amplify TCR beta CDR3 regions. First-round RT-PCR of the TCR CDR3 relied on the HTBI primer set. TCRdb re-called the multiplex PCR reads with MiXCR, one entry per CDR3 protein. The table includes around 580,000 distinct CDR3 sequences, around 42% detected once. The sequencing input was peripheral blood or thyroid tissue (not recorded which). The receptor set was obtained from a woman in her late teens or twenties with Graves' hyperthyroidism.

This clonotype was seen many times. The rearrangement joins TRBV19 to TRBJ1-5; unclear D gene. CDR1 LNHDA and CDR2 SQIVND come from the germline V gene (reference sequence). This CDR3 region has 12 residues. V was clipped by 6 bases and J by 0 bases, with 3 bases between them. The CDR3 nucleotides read TGTGCCAGTAGACATAGCAATCAGCCCCAGCATTTT. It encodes CASRHSNQPQHF. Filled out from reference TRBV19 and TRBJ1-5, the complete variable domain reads DGGITQSPKYLFRKEGQNVTLSCEQNLNHDAMYWYRQDPGQGLRLIYYSQIVNDFQKGDIAEGYSVSREKKESFPLTVTSAQKNPTAFYLCASRHSNQPQHFGDGTRLSIL.

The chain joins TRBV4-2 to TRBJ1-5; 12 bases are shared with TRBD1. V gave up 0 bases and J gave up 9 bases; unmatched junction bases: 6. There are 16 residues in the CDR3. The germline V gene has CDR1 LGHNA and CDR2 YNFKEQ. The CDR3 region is CASSQDKGTGGPPQHF. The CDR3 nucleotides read TGTGCCAGCAGCCAAGATAAAGGGACAGGGGGCCCGCCCCAGCATTTT.

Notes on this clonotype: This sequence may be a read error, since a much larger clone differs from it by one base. The chain's CDR3 is CASSQDMQTDHRSSF. The CDR3 DNA reads as TGCGCCAGCAGCCAAGATATGCAAACAGACCACCGTAGCTCTTTT. This rearrangement joins TRBV4-1 to TRBJ1-5; D remains unclear. This CDR3 has 15 residues. Germline V CDR1 and CDR2: MGHRA, YSYEKL.

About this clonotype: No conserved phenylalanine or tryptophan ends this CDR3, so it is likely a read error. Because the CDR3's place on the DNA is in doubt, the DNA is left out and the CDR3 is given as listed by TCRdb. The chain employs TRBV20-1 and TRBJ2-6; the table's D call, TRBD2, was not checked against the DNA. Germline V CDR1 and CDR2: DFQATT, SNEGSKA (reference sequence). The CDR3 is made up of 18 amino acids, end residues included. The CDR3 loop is CSARGAGSSGLWGQRPAV.

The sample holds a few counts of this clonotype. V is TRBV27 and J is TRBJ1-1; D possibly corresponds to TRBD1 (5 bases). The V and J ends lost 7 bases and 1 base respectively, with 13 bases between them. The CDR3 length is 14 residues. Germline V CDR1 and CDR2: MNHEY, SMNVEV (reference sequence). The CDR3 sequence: CASINRGTNTEAFF. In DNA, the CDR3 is TGTGCCAGCATCAACCGGGGCACGAACACTGAAGCTTTCTTT.

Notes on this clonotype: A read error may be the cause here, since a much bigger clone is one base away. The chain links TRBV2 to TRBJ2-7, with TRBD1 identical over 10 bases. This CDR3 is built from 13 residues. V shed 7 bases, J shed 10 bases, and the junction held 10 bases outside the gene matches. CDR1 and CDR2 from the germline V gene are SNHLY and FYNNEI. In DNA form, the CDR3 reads TGTGCCAGCACCCCGAGACAGGGGGCGCGTCAGTACTTC. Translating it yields CASTPRQGARQYF.

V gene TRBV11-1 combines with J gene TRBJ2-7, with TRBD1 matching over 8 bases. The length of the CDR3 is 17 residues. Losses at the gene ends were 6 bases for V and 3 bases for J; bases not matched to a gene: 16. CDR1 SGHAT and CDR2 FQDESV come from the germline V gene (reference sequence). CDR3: CASSARGSDRENYEQYF. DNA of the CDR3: TGTGCCAGCAGTGCTAGGGGGTCGGACAGGGAGAACTACGAGCAGTACTTC. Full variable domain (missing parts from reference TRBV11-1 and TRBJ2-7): EAEVAQSPRYKITEKSQAVAFWCDPISGHATLYWYRQILGQGPELLVQFQDESVVDDSQLPKDRFSAERLKGVDSTLKIQPAELGDSAMYLCASSARGSDRENYEQYFGPGTRLTVT.

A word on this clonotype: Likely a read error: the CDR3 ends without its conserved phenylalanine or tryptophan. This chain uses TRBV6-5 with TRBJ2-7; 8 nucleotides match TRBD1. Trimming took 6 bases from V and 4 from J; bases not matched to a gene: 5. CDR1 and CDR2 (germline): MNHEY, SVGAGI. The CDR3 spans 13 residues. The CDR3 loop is CASRARGLYEQYL. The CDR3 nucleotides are TGTGCCAGCAGGGCCAGGGGGCTGTACGAGCAGTACCTC.

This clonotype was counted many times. CDR3 sequence reads: CASSYGTEQYF. CDR3 DNA: TGTGCCAGCAGCTATGGGACAGAGCAGTACTTC. The chain links TRBV7-9 to TRBJ2-7; tentatively, D is TRBD1 (6 bases). V was trimmed by 4 bases and J by 7 bases, leaving 8 bases between them. Germline V gene data show CDR1 as SEHNR and CDR2 as FQNEAQ (reference sequence). The CDR3 covers 11 residues.

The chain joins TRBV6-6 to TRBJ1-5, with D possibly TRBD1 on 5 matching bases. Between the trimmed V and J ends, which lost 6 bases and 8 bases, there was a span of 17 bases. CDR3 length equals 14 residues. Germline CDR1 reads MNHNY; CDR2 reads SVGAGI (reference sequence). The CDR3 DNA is TGTGCCAGCAGCTACCTAGGGGCGGGAAAGCCCCAGCATTTT. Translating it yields CASSYLGAGKPQHF.

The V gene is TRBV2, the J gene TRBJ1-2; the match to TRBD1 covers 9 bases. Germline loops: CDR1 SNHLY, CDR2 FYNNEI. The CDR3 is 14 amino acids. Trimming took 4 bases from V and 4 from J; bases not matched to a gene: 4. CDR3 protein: CASSGQGGGYGYTF. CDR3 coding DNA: TGTGCCAGCAGTGGACAGGGGGGAGGCTATGGCTACACCTTC.

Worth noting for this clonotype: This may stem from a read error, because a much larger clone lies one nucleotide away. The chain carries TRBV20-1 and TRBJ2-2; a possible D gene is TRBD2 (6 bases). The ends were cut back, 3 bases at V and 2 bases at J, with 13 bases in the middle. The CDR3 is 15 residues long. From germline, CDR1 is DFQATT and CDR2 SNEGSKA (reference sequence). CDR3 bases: TGCAGTGCTAGCCCCTGGCGGGGTAACACCGGGGAGCTGTTTTTT. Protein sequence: CSASPWRGNTGELFF.

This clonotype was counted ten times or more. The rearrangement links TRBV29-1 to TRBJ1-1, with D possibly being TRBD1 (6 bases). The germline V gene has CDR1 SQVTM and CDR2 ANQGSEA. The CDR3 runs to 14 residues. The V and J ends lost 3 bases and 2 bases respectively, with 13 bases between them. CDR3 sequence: CSVDPTGTNTEAFF. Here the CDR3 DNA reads TGCAGCGTTGACCCCACAGGGACAAACACTGAAGCTTTCTTT.

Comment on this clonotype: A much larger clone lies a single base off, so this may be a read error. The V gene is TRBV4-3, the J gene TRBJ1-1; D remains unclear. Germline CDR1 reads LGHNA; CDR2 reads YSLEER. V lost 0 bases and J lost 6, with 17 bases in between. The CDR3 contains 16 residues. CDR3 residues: CASSQDRRQMSAEAFF. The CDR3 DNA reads TGCGCCAGCAGCCAAGATAGGAGGCAAATGAGCGCTGAAGCTTTCTTT.

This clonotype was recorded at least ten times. The CDR3 region is CASSYDARGGYTF. CDR3 bases: TGTGCCAGCAGTTACGACGCGCGTGGTGGCTACACCTTC. J is TRBJ1-2 and V is TRBV6-5, with no clear D. Germline V gene sequence: CDR1 MNHEY, CDR2 SVGAGI. The CDR3 is made up of 13 amino acids. V lost 2 bases and J lost 7, with 11 bases in between.

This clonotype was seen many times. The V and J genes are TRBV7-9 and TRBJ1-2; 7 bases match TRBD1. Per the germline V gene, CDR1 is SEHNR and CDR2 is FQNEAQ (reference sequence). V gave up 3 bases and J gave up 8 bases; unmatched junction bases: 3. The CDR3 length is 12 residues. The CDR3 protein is CASSFNRGGYTF. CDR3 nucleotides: TGTGCCAGCAGCTTCAACAGGGGAGGCTACACCTTC. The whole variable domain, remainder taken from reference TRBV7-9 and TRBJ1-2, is DTGVSQNPRHKITKRGQNVTFRCDPISEHNRLYWYRQTLGQGPEFLTYFQNEAQLEKSRLLSDRFSAERPKGSFSTLEIQRTEQGDSAMYLCASSFNRGGYTFGSGTRLTVV.

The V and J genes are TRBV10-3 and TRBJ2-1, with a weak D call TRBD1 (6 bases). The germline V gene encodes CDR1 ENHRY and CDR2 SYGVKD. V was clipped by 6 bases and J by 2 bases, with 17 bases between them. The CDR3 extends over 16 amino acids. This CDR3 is CAIRAGEIGPYNEQFF. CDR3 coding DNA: TGTGCCATCAGGGCAGGGGAGATCGGGCCCTACAATGAGCAGTTCTTC.

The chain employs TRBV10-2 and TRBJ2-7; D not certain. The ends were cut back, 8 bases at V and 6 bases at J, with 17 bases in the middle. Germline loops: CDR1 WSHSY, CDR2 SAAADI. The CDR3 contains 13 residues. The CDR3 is CASASSRSTEQYF. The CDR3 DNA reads TGCGCCAGCGCCTCGTCGAGGTCGACCGAGCAGTACTTC.

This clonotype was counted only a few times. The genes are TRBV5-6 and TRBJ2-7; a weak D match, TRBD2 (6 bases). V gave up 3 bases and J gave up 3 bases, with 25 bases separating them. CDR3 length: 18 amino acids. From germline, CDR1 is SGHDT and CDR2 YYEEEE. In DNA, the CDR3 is TGTGCCAGCAGCTCCTCATCCTGGACGGACTACTCCTTCTACGAGCAGTACTTC. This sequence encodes CASSSSSWTDYSFYEQYF.

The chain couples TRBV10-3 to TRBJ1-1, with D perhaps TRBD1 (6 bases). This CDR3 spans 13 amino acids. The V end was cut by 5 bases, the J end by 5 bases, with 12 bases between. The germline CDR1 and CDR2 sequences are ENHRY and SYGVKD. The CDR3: CAISIPGVTEAFF. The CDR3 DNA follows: TGTGCCATCAGTATCCCAGGGGTGACTGAAGCTTTCTTT.

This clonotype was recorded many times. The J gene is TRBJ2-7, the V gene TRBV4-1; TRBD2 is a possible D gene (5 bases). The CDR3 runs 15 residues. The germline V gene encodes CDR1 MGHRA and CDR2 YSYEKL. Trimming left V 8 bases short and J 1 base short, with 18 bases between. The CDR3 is CASARALGGSYEQYF. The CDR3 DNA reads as TGCGCCAGCGCCCGGGCGTTGGGCGGGTCCTACGAGCAGTACTTC.